This T cell receptor beta chain is drawn from a study of T cells in Graves' hyperthyroidism and ophthalmopathy (dated by TCRdb to between 2018 and 2020). Concerning the study at large: Peripheral blood samples were taken at the time of initial diagnosis, prior to any treatment. The 75 to 100 discovery patients were randomly divided into training and test sets at a 7:3 ratio. In addition, the study compared T-cell repertoires in thyroid tissue and in blood from about 6 Graves' hyperthyroidism patients. Following sampling, methimazole starting at 30 mg daily was given to hyperthyroidism patients, and high-dose intravenous methylprednisolone was given to ophthalmopathy patients. Whether ophthalmopathy could be predicted prospectively was tested in an independent validation cohort made up of roughly 20 hyperthyroidism patients plus 17 patients who later progressed to ophthalmopathy. TCR V-J signatures able to tell the groups apart were searched for in a discovery cohort of 90 to 100 patients, of whom over 40 had Graves' ophthalmopathy and roughly 58 had stable Graves' hyperthyroidism. According to the paper, TCR Vbeta CDR3 sequencing was carried out on about 140 peripheral blood samples, which came from under 50 ophthalmopathy, around 75 hyperthyroidism and roughly 17 progressor patients.

Broad study findings and their caveats: Blood samples also contained most of the expanded thyroid clonotypes (frequency above 0.001), which suggests that blood repertoires may reflect thyroid immune responses. In cross-validation, a model built on a 13 V-J signature told ophthalmopathy apart from stable hyperthyroidism with 85% to 90% sensitivity and approximately 81% specificity, and in testing the same model reached 80%/75%. In validation, the model predicted progression to ophthalmopathy with around 71% sensitivity and approximately 74% specificity, a median of 6.5 months before onset. Sample size was not statistically predetermined, and investigators were not blinded to group allocation.

Ophthalmopathy patients had moderately to severely active disease, Clinical Activity Score of at least 3, NOSPECS grade of at least 4, and duration under 3 months. Exclusion was applied to patients with uncontrolled infections, other autoimmune diseases, pregnancy or lactation. Diagnoses were based on clinical symptoms, serum thyroxine and TRAb, thyroid ultrasound and orbital computed tomography. PBMCs were isolated from 8 to 10 ml of fresh peripheral blood by Ficoll-Paque density gradient centrifugation. Trizol reagent was used to extract total RNA, and RNA quality was then checked on an Agilent 2100 Bioanalyzer. This clonotype appeared many times. Its recognized antigen is unknown. No much larger clonotype is one base removed from it; base qualities were not supplied. TCR beta CDR3 regions were amplified from RNA transcripts. A first-round RT-PCR of the TCR CDR3 used the HTBI primer set with the Qiagen OneStep RT-PCR kit. The libraries were constructed in a second round of multiplex PCR and then size-selected and purified. Libraries were sequenced paired-end with 100 bp reads on an Illumina HiSeq2000. The original pipeline was this. SOAPnuke was used to process the raw data, throwing out any read that contained adapters or uncalled bases, had a mean Phred below 15, or lacked an exact constant-primer or identifier match. COPE v1.2.5 was used to merge high-quality paired reads, and clonotypes were defined as unique nucleotide sequences. MiTCR v1.1 was used to align clonotypes to the IMGT TRBV, TRBD and TRBJ reference segments. The analysis included only V-J combinations with a frequency above 0.0001, which together covered 99% to 99.2% of the repertoires. A TCS score was defined as the ratio between F50 (clonal expansion) and ExV (chaos), using BLOSUM62-based TCRdist between CDR3 peptides within each V-J. Welch's t-statistics and random forest reduced 514 V-J features to 13, which were used in a naive Bayes classifier (R e1071). Clones were called with MiXCR by TCRdb after fastp trimmed the public reads at Q25, and only in-frame beta chains were retained. Rows matching on CDR3 protein sequence are summarized as one entry with the most common DNA and genes. The V and J calls and clone size come from TCRdb's table, not from the authors' own analysis. The sample table lists 300,000 or so distinct CDR3 sequences, over 15% of them with a count of one. The top ten clonotypes cover just over 55% of the sample.

Trimming takes 6 bases from V and 7 bases from J, and the germline ends sit 10 bases apart. The germline V gene provides CDR1 MDHEN and CDR2 SYDVKM. Counted from cysteine to phenylalanine, this CDR3 has 11 amino acids. Only the CDR3 DNA is retained, 33 bases long and in frame from the first base. Sequenced sample: blood. The rearrangement combines TRBV28 with TRBJ2-7; TRBD2 is a possible D gene, resting on 5 matching bases. The receptor was isolated from a woman in her fifties or sixties with Graves' ophthalmopathy. The CDR3 region has the sequence CASSSTGEQYF. The DNA is TGTGCCAGCAGCTCTACGGGGGAGCAGTACTTC. Supplemented by the reference TRBV28 and TRBJ2-7 proteins around the CDR3, the complete variable domain is DVKVTQSSRYLVKRTGEKVFLECVQDMDHENMFWYRQDPGLGLRLIYFSYDVKMKEKGDIPEGYSVSREKKERFSLILESASTNQTSMYLCASSSTGEQYFGPGTRLTVT.